These 13 T cell receptor beta chains were sequenced from one sample in a study of shared T cell receptors in the human thymus. The repertoire was sequenced with immunoSEQ multiplex PCR; TCRdb's copy has only in-frame clones and lacks some. The sample yields about 400,000 clones, 95% seen once. Material for sequencing was thymocytes. These receptors were collected from a human donor.

The V call is TRBV7-9, the J call TRBJ2-7; tentatively, D is TRBD1 or TRBD2 (6 bases each). The CDR3 spans 16 residues. CDR1 and CDR2 from the germline V gene are SEHNR and FQNEAQ (reference sequence). Trimming shortened V by 3 bases and J by 3 bases, and 18 bases separated the two germline ends. In DNA form, the CDR3 reads TGTGCCAGCAGCTTTCCCTCGAGACTAGGGGGCTACGAGCAGTACTTC. It encodes CASSFPSRLGGYEQYF.

The rearrangement joins TRBV27 to TRBJ1-4; D is uncertain. Trimming shortened V by 6 bases and J by 8 bases, and 16 bases separated the two germline ends. Per the germline V gene, CDR1 is MNHEY and CDR2 is SMNVEV (reference sequence). The CDR3 extends over 14 amino acids. CDR3: CASRTDVYGEKLFF. In DNA form, the CDR3 reads TGTGCCAGCAGGACGGACGTCTATGGGGAAAAACTGTTTTTT.

This clone was observed a single time. The chain carries TRBV6-4 and TRBJ2-7; 7 positions match TRBD1. From germline, CDR1 is MRHNA and CDR2 SNTAGT. V shed 7 bases and J 2 bases; nucleotides not matched to a gene: 8. The CDR3 runs 14 residues. The CDR3 spells CASNQSTGPYEQYF. The CDR3 DNA reads as TGTGCCAGCAACCAATCGACAGGGCCCTACGAGCAGTACTTC.

The chain links TRBV11-2 to TRBJ2-4; 9 bases fit TRBD2. Trimming removed 3 bases from V and 0 bases from J; junction bases left unmatched: 12. Germline assignment: CDR1 SGHAT and CDR2 FQNNGV. CDR3 length: 19 amino acids. DNA of the CDR3: TGTGCCAGCAGCTTTTCACCTAGCGGGATTCTACTAGCCAAAAACATTCAGTACTTC. It codes for CASSFSPSGILLAKNIQYF.

The V and J genes are TRBV10-3 and TRBJ2-1; D call uncertain. V dropped 3 bases and J dropped 8 bases, with 11 bases sitting between them. The CDR3 is made up of 13 amino acids. Germline-derived CDR1 and CDR2 are ENHRY and SYGVKD. The CDR3 DNA sequence: TGTGCCATCAGTGATACGGGTGGGTATGAGCAGTTCTTC. The encoded protein is CAISDTGGYEQFF.

The rearrangement uses TRBV30 and TRBJ2-4; D not resolved. Trimming removed 3 bases from V and 0 bases from J, with 12 bases in between. Germline V gene lookup returns CDR1 GTSNPN and CDR2 SVGIG (reference sequence). The CDR3 runs to 15 residues. Here the CDR3 DNA reads TGTGCCTGGAGCACTCCTTATTTAGCCAAAAACATTCAGTACTTC. Protein sequence: CAWSTPYLAKNIQYF.

This clone was detected only once. The V gene is TRBV5-1, the J gene TRBJ2-3; the D gene is possibly TRBD2 (6 bases). The germline V and J ends were trimmed by 0 bases and 2 bases, with 19 bases remaining between them. The germline V gene encodes CDR1 SGHRS and CDR2 YFSETQ. The CDR3 is made up of 18 amino acids. CDR3: CASSLAVGGREYTDTQYF. In DNA, the CDR3 is TGCGCCAGCAGCTTGGCCGTCGGTGGGCGGGAATACACAGATACGCAGTATTTT.

CDR3 in amino acids: CASSQDLDGSGYEQYF. In nucleotides, the CDR3 is TGCGCCAGCAGCCAAGATCTCGACGGGAGCGGTTACGAGCAGTACTTC. The chain couples TRBV4-3 to TRBJ2-7; maybe TRBD2 (6 bases). The V end lost 0 bases, the J end lost 4 bases, and 16 bases lay between the germline ends. This CDR3 comprises 16 residues. Germline V CDR1 and CDR2: LGHNA, YSLEER.

The chain combines TRBV7-8 with TRBJ1-2; 9 bases match TRBD1. V lost 6 bases and J lost 5; bases outside the gene matches: 7. Germline CDR1 and CDR2: SGHVS and FQNEAQ. CDR3 length: 14 residues. CDR3 loop: CASRPRDREYGYTF. The CDR3 region has the DNA TGTGCCAGCAGACCCCGGGACAGGGAATATGGCTACACCTTC. The variable domain in full, with the rest retrieved from reference TRBV7-8 and TRBJ1-2, is GAGVSQSPRYKVAKRGQDVALRCDPISGHVSLFWYQQALGQGPEFLTYFQNEAQLDKSGLPSDRFFAERPEGSVSTLKIQRTQQEDSAVYLCASRPRDREYGYTFGSGTRLTVV.

The gene calls are TRBV5-6 and TRBJ2-7; 11 bases are shared with TRBD2. V trimming: 4 bases; J trimming: 2 bases; junction bases outside the gene matches: 8. CDR3 length equals 16 residues. Germline V gene lookup returns CDR1 SGHDT and CDR2 YYEEEE. This CDR3 reads CASSPGGLAVPYEQYF. CDR3 sequence (DNA): TGTGCCAGCAGCCCAGGGGGACTAGCGGTACCCTACGAGCAGTACTTC.

This clone occurred a few times. The sample carries other DNA sequences with the same CDR3. The chain combines TRBV28 with TRBJ2-1; D tentatively reads TRBD1 or TRBD2 (5 bases each). V lost 3 bases, J lost 1 base, and 7 bases lay in between. The CDR3 has 14 residues. CDR1 is MDHEN and CDR2 is SYDVKM in the germline V gene. The CDR3, as DNA: TGTGCCAGCAGTTTTGGGGGATCCTACAATGAGCAGTTCTTC. It yields the protein CASSFGGSYNEQFF. The variable domain in full, with the rest retrieved from reference TRBV28 and TRBJ2-1, is DVKVTQSSRYLVKRTGEKVFLECVQDMDHENMFWYRQDPGLGLRLIYFSYDVKMKEKGDIPEGYSVSREKKERFSLILESASTNQTSMYLCASSFGGSYNEQFFGPGTRLTVL.

V is TRBV7-9 and J is TRBJ1-2; TRBD1 is a possible D gene (5 bases). Trimming left V 5 bases short and J 4 bases short, with 8 bases between. Germline CDR1 is SEHNR and CDR2 is FQNEAQ (reference sequence). The CDR3 is 12 residues long. In nucleotides, the CDR3 is TGTGCCAGCAGCCCGGGGACCTATGGCTACACCTTC. It encodes CASSPGTYGYTF.

The chain has TRBV18 and TRBJ2-3; maybe TRBD2 (5 bases). The V end lost 3 bases, the J end lost 6 bases, and 19 bases lay between the germline ends. This CDR3 has 16 amino acids. The V gene's germline CDR1 is KGHSH and CDR2 LQKENI. CDR3 coding DNA: TGTGCCAGCTCACCCTCAACGGGAAGGGCTAGCGATACGCAGTATTTT. It codes for CASSPSTGRASDTQYF.